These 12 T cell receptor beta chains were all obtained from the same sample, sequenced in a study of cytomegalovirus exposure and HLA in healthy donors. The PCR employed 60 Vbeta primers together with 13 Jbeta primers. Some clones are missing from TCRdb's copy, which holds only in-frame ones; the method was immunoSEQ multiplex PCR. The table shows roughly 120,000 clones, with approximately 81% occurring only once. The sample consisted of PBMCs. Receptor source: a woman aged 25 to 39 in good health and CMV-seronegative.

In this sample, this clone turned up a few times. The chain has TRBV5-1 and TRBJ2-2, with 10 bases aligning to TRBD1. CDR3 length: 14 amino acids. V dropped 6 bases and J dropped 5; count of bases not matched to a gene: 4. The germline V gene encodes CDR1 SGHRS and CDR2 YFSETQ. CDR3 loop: CASTRTGGTGELFF. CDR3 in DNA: TGCGCCAGCACGAGGACAGGGGGAACCGGGGAGCTGTTTTTT.

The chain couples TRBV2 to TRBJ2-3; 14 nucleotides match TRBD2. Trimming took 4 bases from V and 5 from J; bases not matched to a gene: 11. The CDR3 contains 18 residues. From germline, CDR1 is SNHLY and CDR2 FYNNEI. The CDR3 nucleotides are TGTGCCAGCAGTGGGGACCAACAGGGACTAGCGGGAGTAGATACGCAGTATTTT. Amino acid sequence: CASSGDQQGLAGVDTQYF. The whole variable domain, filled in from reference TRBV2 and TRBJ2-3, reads EPEVTQTPSHQVTQMGQEVILRCVPISNHLYFYWYRQILGQKVEFLVSFYNNEISEKSEIFDDQFSVERPDGSNFTLKIRSTKLEDSAMYFCASSGDQQGLAGVDTQYFGPGTRLTVL.

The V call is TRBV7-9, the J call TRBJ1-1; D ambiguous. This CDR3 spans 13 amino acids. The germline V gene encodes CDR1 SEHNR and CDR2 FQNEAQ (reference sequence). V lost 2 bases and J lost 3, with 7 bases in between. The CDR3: CASSLLTDTEAFF. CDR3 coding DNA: TGTGCCAGCAGCTTACTCACAGACACTGAAGCTTTCTTT.

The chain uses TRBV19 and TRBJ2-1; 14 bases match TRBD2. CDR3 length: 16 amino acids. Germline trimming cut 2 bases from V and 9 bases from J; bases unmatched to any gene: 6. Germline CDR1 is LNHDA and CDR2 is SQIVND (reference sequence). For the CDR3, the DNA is TGTGCCAGTAGTATACCAGGACTAGCGGGAGGTGGTGAGCAGTTCTTC. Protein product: CASSIPGLAGGGEQFF.

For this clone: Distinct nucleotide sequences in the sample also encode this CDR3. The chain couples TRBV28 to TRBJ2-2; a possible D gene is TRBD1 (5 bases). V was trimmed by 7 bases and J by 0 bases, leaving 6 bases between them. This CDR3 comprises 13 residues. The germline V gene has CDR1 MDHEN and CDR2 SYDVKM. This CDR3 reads CASTGPNTGELFF. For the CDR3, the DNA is TGTGCCAGCACAGGGCCGAACACCGGGGAGCTGTTTTTT.

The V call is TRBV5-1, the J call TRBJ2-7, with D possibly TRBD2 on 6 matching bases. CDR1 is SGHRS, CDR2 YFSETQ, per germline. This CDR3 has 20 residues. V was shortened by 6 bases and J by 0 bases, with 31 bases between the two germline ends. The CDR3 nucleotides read TGCGCCAGCACCGTAAGAATTTCGTGGCGTGGCGGGGAAAGCTCCTACGAGCAGTACTTC. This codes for CASTVRISWRGGESSYEQYF.

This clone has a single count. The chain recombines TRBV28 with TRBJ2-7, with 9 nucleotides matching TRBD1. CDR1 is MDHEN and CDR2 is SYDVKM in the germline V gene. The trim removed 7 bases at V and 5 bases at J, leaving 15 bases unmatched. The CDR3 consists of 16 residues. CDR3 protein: CASTRKAQGAGNEQYF. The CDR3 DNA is TGTGCCAGCACCCGAAAGGCACAGGGGGCGGGAAACGAGCAGTACTTC.

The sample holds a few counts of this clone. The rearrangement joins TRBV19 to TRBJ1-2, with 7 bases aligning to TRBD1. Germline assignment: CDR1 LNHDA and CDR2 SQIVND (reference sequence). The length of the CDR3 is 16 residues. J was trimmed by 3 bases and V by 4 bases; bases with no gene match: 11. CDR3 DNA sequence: TGTGCCAGTAGTACATACCCCGACAGGGCGGACTATGGCTACACCTTC. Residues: CASSTYPDRADYGYTF.

The CDR3 DNA reads TGTGCCAGCAGCCAAGTCAGGACAATCAGCACAGATACGCAGTATTTT. Its protein is CASSQVRTISTDTQYF. The chain carries TRBV7-9 and TRBJ2-3; D possibly corresponds to TRBD1 (5 bases). In germline, CDR1 is SEHNR, CDR2 FQNEAQ (reference sequence). The ends were cut back, 5 bases at V and 0 bases at J, with 15 bases in the middle. The CDR3 runs to 16 residues. Supplemented by reference TRBV7-9 and TRBJ2-3, the full variable domain reads DTGVSQNPRHKITKRGQNVTFRCDPISEHNRLYWYRQTLGQGPEFLTYFQNEAQLEKSRLLSDRFSAERPKGSFSTLEIQRTEQGDSAMYLCASSQVRTISTDTQYFGPGTRLTVL.

The DNA of the CDR3 is TGCGCCAGCAGCCCCCAAGGAGCAAACAGGGGGCGATCGGGTGAGCAGTACTTC. Its protein is CASSPQGANRGRSGEQYF. The J gene is TRBJ2-5, the V gene TRBV5-1, with 9 nucleotides matching TRBD1. Per germline, CDR1 SGHRS and CDR2 YFSETQ. The CDR3 sequence is 18 residues long. The ends lost 4 bases at V and 11 bases at J; junction bases unmatched: 24.

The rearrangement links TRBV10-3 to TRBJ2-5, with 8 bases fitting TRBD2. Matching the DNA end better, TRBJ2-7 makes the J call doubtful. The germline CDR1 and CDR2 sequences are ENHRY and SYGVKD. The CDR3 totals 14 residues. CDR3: CAIRSGGEAYEQYF. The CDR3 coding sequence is TGTGCCATCAGGTCGGGGGGGGAGGCCTACGAGCAGTACTTC.

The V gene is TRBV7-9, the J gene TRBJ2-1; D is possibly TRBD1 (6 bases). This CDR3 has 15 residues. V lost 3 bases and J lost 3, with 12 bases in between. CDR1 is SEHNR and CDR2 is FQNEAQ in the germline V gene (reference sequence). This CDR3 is CASSFKGQLYNEQFF. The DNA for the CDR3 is TGTGCCAGCAGCTTCAAAGGACAGCTCTACAATGAGCAGTTCTTC.